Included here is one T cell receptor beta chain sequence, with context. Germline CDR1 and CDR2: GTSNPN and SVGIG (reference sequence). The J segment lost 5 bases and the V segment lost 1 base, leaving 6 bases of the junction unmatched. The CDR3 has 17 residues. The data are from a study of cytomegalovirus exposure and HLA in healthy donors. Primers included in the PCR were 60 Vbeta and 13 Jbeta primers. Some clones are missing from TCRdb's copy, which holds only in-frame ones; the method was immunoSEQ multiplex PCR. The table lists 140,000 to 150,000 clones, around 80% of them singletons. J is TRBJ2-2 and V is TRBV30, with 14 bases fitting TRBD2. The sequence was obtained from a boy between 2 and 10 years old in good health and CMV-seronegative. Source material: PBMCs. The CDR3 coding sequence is TGTGCCTGGAGTGGGGGACTAGCGGGGGAGACAACCGGGGAGCTGTTTTTT. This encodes CAWSGGLAGETTGELFF.